Presented here are 25 T cell receptor beta chains from one specimen sequenced in a study of monozygotic twins with inflammatory bowel disease (dated by TCRdb to the late 2010s). Libraries were prepared through 5' RACE. Sequencer: Illumina HiSeq 2500. The reads went through TCRdb reprocessing, and each CDR3 protein sequence gets one entry with no DNA. The table for this sample records 420,000 or so distinct CDR3 sequences. The ten largest clones represent approximately 2.3% of the sample. The source material was blood. These receptors were collected from a human donor with ulcerative colitis or Crohn's disease, or a healthy co-twin of an affected twin (not recorded which).

The chain combines TRBV15 with TRBJ2-1. This CDR3 is 12 amino acids long. Germline CDR1 is LNHNV and CDR2 is YYDKDF (reference sequence). The CDR3 reads CATSRDRYEQFF.

The rearrangement links TRBV20-1 to TRBJ1-2; TCRdb gives TRBD1 as the D gene, but with no DNA this cannot be confirmed. In germline, CDR1 is DFQATT, CDR2 SNEGSKA (reference sequence). CDR3 length equals 14 residues. The CDR3 is CSASEGANNYGYTF.

The V and J genes are TRBV20-1 and TRBJ2-1. This CDR3 is 14 amino acids long. CDR1 is DFQATT, CDR2 SNEGSKA, per germline (reference sequence). The CDR3 loop is CSARYLGSYNEQFF.

CDR3 loop: CASSPRQGGLNTEAFF. The chain recombines TRBV7-8 with TRBJ1-1; TCRdb's D call, TRBD1, is unchecked because there is no DNA. Germline V lookup: CDR1 SGHVS, CDR2 FQNEAQ. The CDR3 has 16 residues.

The rearrangement joins TRBV18 to TRBJ2-1. Germline V lookup: CDR1 KGHSH, CDR2 LQKENI. This CDR3 contains 13 residues. The CDR3 reads CASSPTQLGEQFF.

The chain joins TRBV30 to TRBJ1-1. Germline-derived CDR1 and CDR2 are GTSNPN and SVGIG (reference sequence). This CDR3 comprises 12 residues. CDR3 protein: CAWSPYRTEAFF. The full variable domain, in which reference TRBV30 and TRBJ1-1 provide the parts outside the CDR3, is SQTIHQWPATLVQPVGSPLSLECTVEGTSNPNLYWYRQAAGRGLQLLFYSVGIGQISSEVPQNLSASRPQDRQFILSSKKLLLSDSGFYLCAWSPYRTEAFFGQGTRLTVV.

The chain combines TRBV9 with TRBJ2-3; with no DNA, the TCRdb D assignment of TRBD1 cannot be verified. The CDR3 is 16 amino acids. Germline CDR1 reads SGDLS; CDR2 reads YYNGEE. Here the CDR3 reads CASSPHGGLSTDTQYF.

This sequence joins TRBV20-1 and TRBJ1-5; without DNA, the TCRdb call of TRBD1 cannot be checked. Germline CDR1 and CDR2: DFQATT and SNEGSKA (reference sequence). This CDR3 has 15 residues. CDR3 region: CSARDETGGDQPQHF.

The CDR3 reads CASSMQGTTNEKLFF. The chain joins TRBV5-4 to TRBJ1-4; TCRdb indicates TRBD1, and absent DNA this call remains unverified. Germline V CDR1 and CDR2: SGHNT, YYREEE (reference sequence). The CDR3 extends over 15 amino acids.

V is TRBV14 and J is TRBJ1-2. The germline CDR1 and CDR2 sequences are SGHDN and FVKESK. The length of the CDR3 is 13 residues. CDR3 in amino acids: CASSQEQHNGYTF.

This sequence joins TRBV19 and TRBJ2-2; no DNA is available, so the TRBD1 call from TCRdb remains unchecked. The length of the CDR3 is 13 residues. Germline lookup yields CDR1 LNHDA and CDR2 SQIVND (reference sequence). This chain's CDR3 is CASSDPGTGELFF.

The V and J genes are TRBV3-1 and TRBJ1-1. This CDR3 contains 14 residues. Germline values: CDR1 LGHDT, CDR2 YNNKEL (reference sequence). CDR3 region: CASSQAVVWEGAFF.

The chain links TRBV2 to TRBJ1-2. Germline V lookup: CDR1 SNHLY, CDR2 FYNNEI. The CDR3 totals 13 residues. CDR3 in amino acids: CASMPRNNYGYTF.

The genes are TRBV28 and TRBJ2-7; with no DNA, the TCRdb D assignment of TRBD1 cannot be verified. Germline values: CDR1 MDHEN, CDR2 SYDVKM. The CDR3 runs to 15 residues. CDR3 residues: CASNQMGGVPYEQYF. The complete variable domain, with remaining parts taken from reference TRBV28 and TRBJ2-7, reads DVKVTQSSRYLVKRTGEKVFLECVQDMDHENMFWYRQDPGLGLRLIYFSYDVKMKEKGDIPEGYSVSREKKERFSLILESASTNQTSMYLCASNQMGGVPYEQYFGPGTRLTVT.

The rearrangement links TRBV20-1 to TRBJ2-1. Germline assignment: CDR1 DFQATT and CDR2 SNEGSKA (reference sequence). The CDR3 sequence is 12 residues long. The CDR3 sequence is CSALGPNLRQFF.

The chain carries TRBV28 and TRBJ2-7. CDR1 and CDR2 from the germline V gene are MDHEN and SYDVKM. The CDR3 runs 14 residues. CDR3 amino acids: CASSLLGPPYEQYF.

The chain couples TRBV20-1 to TRBJ2-1; the TCRdb D gene call, TRBD1, has no DNA to confirm it. The CDR3 is made up of 15 amino acids. The germline V gene has CDR1 DFQATT and CDR2 SNEGSKA (reference sequence). CDR3 sequence: CSATRRWTGYNEQFF.

The gene calls are TRBV20-1 and TRBJ2-3; TCRdb names TRBD2, which stays unverified in the absence of DNA. This CDR3 spans 20 amino acids. The germline V gene has CDR1 DFQATT and CDR2 SNEGSKA (reference sequence). The CDR3 sequence: CSARDQGGGQRGSGRDTQYF.

The CDR3 loop reads CASAVWRASGGSEQFF. V and J are TRBV12-5 and TRBJ2-1; TCRdb indicates TRBD2, and absent DNA this call remains unverified. CDR1 and CDR2 (germline): LGHNT, FRNRAP. This CDR3 is built from 16 residues.

This chain's CDR3 is CASSGQGPREQYF. This chain uses TRBV12-3 or TRBV12-4 with TRBJ2-7; TCRdb reports TRBD1, a call that lacks DNA to check it against. The CDR3 has 13 amino acids.

V usage is TRBV6-6 and J usage is TRBJ1-1. Germline V gene data show CDR1 as MNHNY and CDR2 as SVGAGI (reference sequence). This CDR3 is built from 12 residues. The CDR3 is CASSSGFTEAFF.

The genes are TRBV7-8 and TRBJ2-2; TCRdb outputs TRBD1, but without DNA this stays unchecked. Germline assignment: CDR1 SGHVS and CDR2 FQNEAQ. This CDR3 is 14 amino acids long. CDR3 sequence: CASSLGTVTGELFF.

V gene TRBV18 combines with J gene TRBJ1-1; checking the TCRdb D call of TRBD1 is not possible without DNA. The CDR3 has 16 residues. CDR1 and CDR2 (germline): KGHSH, LQKENI. CDR3 amino acids: CASSPQGRKVNTEAFF. Full variable domain (missing parts from reference TRBV18 and TRBJ1-1): NAGVMQNPRHLVRRRGQEARLRCSPMKGHSHVYWYRQLPEEGLKFMVYLQKENIIDESGMPKERFSAEFPKEGPSILRIQQVVRGDSAAYFCASSPQGRKVNTEAFFGQGTRLTVV.

V usage is TRBV20-1 and J usage is TRBJ2-7; with no DNA, the TCRdb D assignment of TRBD2 cannot be verified. CDR3 length: 16 amino acids. The V gene's germline CDR1 is DFQATT and CDR2 SNEGSKA (reference sequence). This CDR3 reads CSASSSGGGGPAEQYF.

J is TRBJ2-2 and V is TRBV25-1. This CDR3 has 16 residues. CDR1 is MGHDK, CDR2 SYGVNS, per germline. The chain's CDR3 is CASSESRGANTGELFF.